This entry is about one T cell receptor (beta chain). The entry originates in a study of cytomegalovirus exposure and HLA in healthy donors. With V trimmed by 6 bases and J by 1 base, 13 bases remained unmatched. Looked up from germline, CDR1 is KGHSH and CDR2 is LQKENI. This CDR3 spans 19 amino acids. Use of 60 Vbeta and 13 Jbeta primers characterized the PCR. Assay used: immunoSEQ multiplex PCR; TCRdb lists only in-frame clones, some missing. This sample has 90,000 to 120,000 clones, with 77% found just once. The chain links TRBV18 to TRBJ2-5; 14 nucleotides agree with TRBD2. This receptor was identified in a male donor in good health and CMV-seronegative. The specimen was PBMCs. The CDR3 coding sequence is TGTGCCAGCTCGTTTTTCGGGACTAGCGGGAGACCTGGCCAAGAGACCCAGTACTTC. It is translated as CASSFFGTSGRPGQETQYF.